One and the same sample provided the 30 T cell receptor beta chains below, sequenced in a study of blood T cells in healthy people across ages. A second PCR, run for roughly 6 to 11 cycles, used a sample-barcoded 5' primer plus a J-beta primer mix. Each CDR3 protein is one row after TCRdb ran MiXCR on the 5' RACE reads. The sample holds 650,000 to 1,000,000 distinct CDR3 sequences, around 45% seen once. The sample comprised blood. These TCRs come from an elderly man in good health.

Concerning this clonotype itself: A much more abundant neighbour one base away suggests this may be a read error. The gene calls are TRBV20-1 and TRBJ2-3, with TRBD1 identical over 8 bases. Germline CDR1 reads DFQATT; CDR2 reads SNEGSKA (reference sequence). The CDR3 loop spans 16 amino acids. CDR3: CSALRQGMNLPDTQDF. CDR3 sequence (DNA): TGCAGTGCTCTCAGACAGGGGATGAACCTCCCAGATACGCAGGATTTT.

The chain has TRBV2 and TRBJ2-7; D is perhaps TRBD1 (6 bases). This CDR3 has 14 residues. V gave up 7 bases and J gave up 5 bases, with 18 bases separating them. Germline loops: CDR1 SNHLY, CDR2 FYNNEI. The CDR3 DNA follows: TGTGCCAGCACTCGATCTCAGGGGTTCGACGAGCAGTACTTC. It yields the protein CASTRSQGFDEQYF.

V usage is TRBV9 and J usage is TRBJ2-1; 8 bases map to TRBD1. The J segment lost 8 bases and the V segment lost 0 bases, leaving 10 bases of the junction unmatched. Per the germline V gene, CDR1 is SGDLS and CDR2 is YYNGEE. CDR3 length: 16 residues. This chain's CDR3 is CASSVEGQGFLDEQFF. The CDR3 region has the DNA TGTGCCAGCAGCGTAGAAGGACAGGGTTTCCTCGATGAGCAGTTCTTC.

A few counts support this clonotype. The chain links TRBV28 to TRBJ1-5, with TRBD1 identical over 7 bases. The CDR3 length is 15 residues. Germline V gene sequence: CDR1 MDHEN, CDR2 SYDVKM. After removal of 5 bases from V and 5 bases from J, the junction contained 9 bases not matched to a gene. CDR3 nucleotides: TGTGCCAGCAGTCCATCCCTACAGGGGTATCAGCCCCAGCATTTT. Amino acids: CASSPSLQGYQPQHF.

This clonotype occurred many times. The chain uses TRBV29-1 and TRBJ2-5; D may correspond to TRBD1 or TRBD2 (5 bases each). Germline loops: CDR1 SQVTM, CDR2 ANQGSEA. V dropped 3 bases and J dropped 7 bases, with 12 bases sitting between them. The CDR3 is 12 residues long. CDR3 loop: CSVEGDGLTQYF. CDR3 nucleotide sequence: TGCAGCGTTGAGGGGGACGGTTTGACCCAGTACTTC.

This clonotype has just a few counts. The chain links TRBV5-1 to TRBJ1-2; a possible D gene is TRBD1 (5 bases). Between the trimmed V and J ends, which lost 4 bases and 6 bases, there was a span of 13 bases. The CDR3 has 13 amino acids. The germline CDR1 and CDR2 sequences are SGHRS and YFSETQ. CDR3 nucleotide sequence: TGCGCCAGCAGCATCCAGGGCCGCGATGGCTACACCTTC. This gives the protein CASSIQGRDGYTF.

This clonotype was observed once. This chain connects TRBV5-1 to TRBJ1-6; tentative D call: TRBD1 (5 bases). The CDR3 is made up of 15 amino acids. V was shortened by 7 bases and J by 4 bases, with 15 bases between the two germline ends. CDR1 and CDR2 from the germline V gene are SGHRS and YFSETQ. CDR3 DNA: TGCGCCAGCCCCGACAGATCGTCGTATAATTCACCCCTCCACTTT. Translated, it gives CASPDRSSYNSPLHF.

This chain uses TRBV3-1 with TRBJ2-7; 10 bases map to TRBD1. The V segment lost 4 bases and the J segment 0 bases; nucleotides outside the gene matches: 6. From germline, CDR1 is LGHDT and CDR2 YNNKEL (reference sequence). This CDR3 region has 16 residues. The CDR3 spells CASSPTGGPYSYEQYF. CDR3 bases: TGTGCCAGCAGCCCGACAGGGGGCCCCTACTCCTACGAGCAGTACTTC.

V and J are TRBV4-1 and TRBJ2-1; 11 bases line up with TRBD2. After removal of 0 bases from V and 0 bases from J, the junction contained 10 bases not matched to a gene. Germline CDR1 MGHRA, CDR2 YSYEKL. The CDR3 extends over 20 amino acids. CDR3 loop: CASSQEGTSGGSGSYNEQFF. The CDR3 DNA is TGCGCCAGCAGCCAAGAAGGTACTAGCGGGGGCTCAGGCTCCTACAATGAGCAGTTCTTC.

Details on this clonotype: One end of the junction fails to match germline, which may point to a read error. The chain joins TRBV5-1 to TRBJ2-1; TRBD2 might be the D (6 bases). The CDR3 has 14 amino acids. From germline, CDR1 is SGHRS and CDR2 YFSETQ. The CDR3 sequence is CASSYDGGSNKQFF. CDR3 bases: TGCGCCAGCAGCTACGACGGGGGTAGCAATAAGCAGTTCTTC.

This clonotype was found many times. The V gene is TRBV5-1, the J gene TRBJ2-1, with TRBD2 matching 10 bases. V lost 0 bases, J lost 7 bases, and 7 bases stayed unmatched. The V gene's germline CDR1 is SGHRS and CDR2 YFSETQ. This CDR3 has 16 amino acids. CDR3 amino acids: CASSLGASGRLNEQFF. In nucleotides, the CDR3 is TGCGCCAGCAGCTTGGGGGCTAGCGGGAGATTAAATGAGCAGTTCTTC.

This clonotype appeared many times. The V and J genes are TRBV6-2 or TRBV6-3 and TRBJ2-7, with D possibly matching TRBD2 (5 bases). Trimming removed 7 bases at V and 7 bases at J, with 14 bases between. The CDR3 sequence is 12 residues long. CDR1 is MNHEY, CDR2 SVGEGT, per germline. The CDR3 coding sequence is TGTGCCAGCAAGGGAGTGACGCCAGAGCAGTACTTC. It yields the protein CASKGVTPEQYF.

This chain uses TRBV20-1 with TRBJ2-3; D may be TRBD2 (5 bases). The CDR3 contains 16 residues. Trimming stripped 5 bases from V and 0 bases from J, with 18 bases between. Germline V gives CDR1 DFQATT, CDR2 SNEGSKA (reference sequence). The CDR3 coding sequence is TGCAGTGCTTTGGTGGGAGCTCCCACTAGCACAGATACGCAGTATTTT. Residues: CSALVGAPTSTDTQYF.

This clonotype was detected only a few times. The chain's CDR3 is CASSLGLAGGRSYNEQFF. Here the CDR3 DNA reads TGTGCCAGCAGCTTGGGACTAGCGGGAGGGCGTTCCTACAATGAGCAGTTCTTC. The gene calls are TRBV7-2 and TRBJ2-1; 16 nucleotides align to TRBD2. CDR1 is SGHTA and CDR2 is FQGNSA in the germline V gene. The ends lost 3 bases at V and 1 base at J; junction bases unmatched: 3. This CDR3 has 18 amino acids. Full variable domain (rest looked up from reference TRBV7-2 and TRBJ2-1): GAGVSQSPSNKVTEKGKDVELRCDPISGHTALYWYRQSLGQGLEFLIYFQGNSAPDKSGLPSDRFSAERTGGSVSTLTIQRTQQEDSAVYLCASSLGLAGGRSYNEQFFGPGTRLTVL.

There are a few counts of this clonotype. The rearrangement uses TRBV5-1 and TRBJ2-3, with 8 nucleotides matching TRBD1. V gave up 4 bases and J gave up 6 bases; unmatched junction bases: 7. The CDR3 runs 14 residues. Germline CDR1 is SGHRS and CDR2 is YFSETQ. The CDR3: CASSTGQGRDTQYF. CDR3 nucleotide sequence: TGCGCCAGCAGCACCGGACAGGGTCGCGATACGCAGTATTTT.

The DNA for the CDR3 is TGTGCTTCTGCCTTAGCGGGAGTGGAATACGAGCAGTTCTTC. Protein: CASALAGVEYEQFF. V gene TRBV12-3 or TRBV12-4 combines with J gene TRBJ2-1; 9 positions match TRBD2. The CDR3 covers 14 residues.

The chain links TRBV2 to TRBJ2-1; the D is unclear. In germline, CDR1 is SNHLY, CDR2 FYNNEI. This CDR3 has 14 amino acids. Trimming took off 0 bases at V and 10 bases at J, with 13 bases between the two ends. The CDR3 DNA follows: TGTGCCAGCAGTGAAGCGAACGGTAGAGTGGAGCAGTTCTTC. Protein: CASSEANGRVEQFF.

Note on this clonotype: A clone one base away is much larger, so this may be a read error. The CDR3 nucleotides are TGTGCCAGCAGTTTCACGGGGATCGCAGATACGCAGTATTTT. Its protein is CASSFTGIADTQYF. The rearrangement uses TRBV12-3 or TRBV12-4 and TRBJ2-3; D may be TRBD2 (5 bases). The V end lost 3 bases, the J end lost 4 bases, and 11 bases lay between the germline ends. The CDR3 spans 14 residues.

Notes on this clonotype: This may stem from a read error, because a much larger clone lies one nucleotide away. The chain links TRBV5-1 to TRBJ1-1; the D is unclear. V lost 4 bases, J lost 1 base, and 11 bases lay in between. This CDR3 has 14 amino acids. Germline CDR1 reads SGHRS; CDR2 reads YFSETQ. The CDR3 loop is CASSAGQENTEAFF. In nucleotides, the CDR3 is TGCGCCAGCAGCGCAGGCCAAGAGAACACTGAAGCTTTCTTT.

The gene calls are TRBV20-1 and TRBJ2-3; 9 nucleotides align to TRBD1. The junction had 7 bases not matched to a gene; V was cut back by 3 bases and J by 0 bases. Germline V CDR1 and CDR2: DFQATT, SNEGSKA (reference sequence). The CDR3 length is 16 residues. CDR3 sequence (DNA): TGCAGTGCTAGTTCTGGGACAGGGTGGAGCACAGATACGCAGTATTTT. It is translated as CSASSGTGWSTDTQYF.

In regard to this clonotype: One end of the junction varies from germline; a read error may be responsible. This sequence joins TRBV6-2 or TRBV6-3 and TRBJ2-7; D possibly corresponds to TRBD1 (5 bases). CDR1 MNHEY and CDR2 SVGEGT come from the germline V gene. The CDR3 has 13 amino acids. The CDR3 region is CTSSLDRSYEQYF. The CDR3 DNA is TGTACCAGCAGTCTCGACAGATCCTACGAGCAGTACTTC.

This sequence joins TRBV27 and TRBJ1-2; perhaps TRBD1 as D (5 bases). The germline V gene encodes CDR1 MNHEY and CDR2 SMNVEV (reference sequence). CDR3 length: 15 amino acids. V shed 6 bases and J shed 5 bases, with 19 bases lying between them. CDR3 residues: CASRTTGTGYYGYTF. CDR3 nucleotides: TGTGCCAGCAGGACAACCGGGACTGGCTATTATGGCTACACCTTC.

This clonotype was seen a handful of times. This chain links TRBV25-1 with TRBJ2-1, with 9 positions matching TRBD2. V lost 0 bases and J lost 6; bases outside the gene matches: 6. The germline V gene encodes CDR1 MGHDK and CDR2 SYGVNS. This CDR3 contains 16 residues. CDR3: CASSEYLTSGGNEQFF. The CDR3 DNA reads TGTGCCAGCAGTGAATACTTGACTAGCGGCGGCAATGAGCAGTTCTTC.

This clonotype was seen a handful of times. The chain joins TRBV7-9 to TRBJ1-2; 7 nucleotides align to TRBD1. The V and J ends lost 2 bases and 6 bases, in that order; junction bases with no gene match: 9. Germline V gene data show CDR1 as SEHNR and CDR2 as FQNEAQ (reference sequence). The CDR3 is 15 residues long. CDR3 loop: CASSLSAGGDDGYTF. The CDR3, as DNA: TGTGCCAGCAGCTTATCTGCAGGGGGAGACGATGGCTACACCTTC.

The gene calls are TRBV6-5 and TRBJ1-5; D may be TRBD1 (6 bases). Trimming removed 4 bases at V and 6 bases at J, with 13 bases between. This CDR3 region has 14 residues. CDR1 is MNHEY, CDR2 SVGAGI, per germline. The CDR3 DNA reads TGTGCCAGCAGTTCTGGGGGCGCAAGTCAGCCCCAGCATTTT. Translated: CASSSGGASQPQHF.

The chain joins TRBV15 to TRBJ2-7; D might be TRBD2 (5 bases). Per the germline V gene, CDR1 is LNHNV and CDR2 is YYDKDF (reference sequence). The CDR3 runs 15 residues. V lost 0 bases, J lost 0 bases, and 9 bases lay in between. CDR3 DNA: TGTGCCACCAGCAGAGACCACCGGGGCTCCTACGAGCAGTACTTC. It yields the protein CATSRDHRGSYEQYF.

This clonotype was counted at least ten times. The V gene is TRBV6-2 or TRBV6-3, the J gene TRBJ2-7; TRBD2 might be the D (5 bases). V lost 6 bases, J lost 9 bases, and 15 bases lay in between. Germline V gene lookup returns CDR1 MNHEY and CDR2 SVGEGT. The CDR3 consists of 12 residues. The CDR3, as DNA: TGTGCCAGCAGCGACCTCCTCCGGGGGCAGTACTTC. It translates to CASSDLLRGQYF.

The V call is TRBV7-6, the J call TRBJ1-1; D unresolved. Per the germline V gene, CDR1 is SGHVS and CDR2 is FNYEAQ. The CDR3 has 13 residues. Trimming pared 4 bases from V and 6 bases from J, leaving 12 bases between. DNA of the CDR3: TGTGCCAGCAGCTCTAGCCGGCAAGCTGAAGCTTTCTTT. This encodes CASSSSRQAEAFF.

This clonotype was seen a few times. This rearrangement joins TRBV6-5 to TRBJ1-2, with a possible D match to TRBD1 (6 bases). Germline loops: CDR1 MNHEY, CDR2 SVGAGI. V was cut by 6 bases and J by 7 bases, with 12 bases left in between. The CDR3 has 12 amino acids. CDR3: CASRDRSRGYTF. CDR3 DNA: TGTGCCAGCAGAGACAGGTCCCGTGGCTACACCTTC.

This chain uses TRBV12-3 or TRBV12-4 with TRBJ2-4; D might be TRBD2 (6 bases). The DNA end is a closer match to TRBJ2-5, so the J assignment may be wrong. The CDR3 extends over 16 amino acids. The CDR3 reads CASSLGPAGLKETQYF. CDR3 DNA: TGTGCCAGCAGTTTAGGCCCAGCGGGCCTGAAAGAGACCCAGTACTTC.